Each of the 25 T cell receptor beta chains below was sequenced from the same sample in a study of T cells after posttransplantation cyclophosphamide. Sequenced by immunoSEQ multiplex PCR; TCRdb stores in-frame clones only, minus some. This table holds approximately 40,000 clones, 78% found once. Busulfan-fludarabine conditioning, marrow transplant, and cyclophosphamide on days +3 and +4 were administered. The sequences come from CD4+ T cells sorted from blood, collected 1903 days after a stem cell transplant with posttransplant cyclophosphamide. The source is a female patient aged 40-49 years who received an allogeneic stem cell transplant from a related donor, was CMV-positive, and had no GVHD. Some T cells could come from the graft donor.

The chain couples TRBV28 to TRBJ2-7; a possible D gene is TRBD2 (6 bases). The CDR3 runs to 13 residues. Germline V gene lookup returns CDR1 MDHEN and CDR2 SYDVKM. V was cut by 10 bases and J by 0 bases, with 13 bases left in between. Written as DNA, the CDR3 is TGTGCCACCTACGCCGGGGGCTCCTACGAGCAGTACTTC. Translating it yields CATYAGGSYEQYF.

CDR3 in amino acids: CASSPERQNTEAFF. The CDR3 nucleotides read TGTGCCAGCAGCCCCGAGAGACAGAACACTGAAGCTTTCTTT. The rearrangement links TRBV11-2 to TRBJ1-1; D ambiguous. Trimming removed 5 bases at V and 1 base at J, with 11 bases between. Per the germline V gene, CDR1 is SGHAT and CDR2 is FQNNGV. This CDR3 has 14 amino acids.

J is TRBJ1-5 and V is TRBV5-1; TRBD1 might be the D (6 bases). This CDR3 is built from 15 residues. Germline values: CDR1 SGHRS, CDR2 YFSETQ. V was pared by 6 bases and J by 9 bases, with 22 bases between. The chain's CDR3 is CASTRTQGRYLPQHF. CDR3 DNA: TGCGCCAGCACCCGTACACAGGGAAGGTATTTGCCCCAGCATTTT.

V gene TRBV6-5 combines with J gene TRBJ2-5; 13 nucleotides align to TRBD2. The V gene's germline CDR1 is MNHEY and CDR2 SVGAGI. After removal of 5 bases from V and 5 bases from J, the junction contained 5 bases not matched to a gene. This CDR3 region has 15 residues. CDR3 region: CASSQGLAGRETQYF. Here the CDR3 DNA reads TGTGCCAGCAGTCAGGGACTAGCGGGGCGGGAGACCCAGTACTTC.

This clone appeared a single time. The chain is built from TRBV18 and TRBJ2-2; D remains unclear. CDR1 and CDR2 (germline): KGHSH, LQKENI. The CDR3 length is 15 residues. V dropped 4 bases and J dropped 4 bases, with 13 bases sitting between them. CDR3 loop: CASSLAARGTGELFF. DNA of the CDR3: TGTGCCAGCTCACTCGCGGCCCGCGGCACCGGGGAGCTGTTTTTT.

This chain uses TRBV5-1 with TRBJ2-3; D is perhaps TRBD2 (5 bases). The V and J ends lost 6 bases and 5 bases respectively, with 10 bases between them. The germline V gene has CDR1 SGHRS and CDR2 YFSETQ. CDR3 length: 12 amino acids. This CDR3 reads CASMGSGDTQYF. In nucleotides, the CDR3 is TGCGCCAGCATGGGGAGCGGAGATACGCAGTATTTT.

The genes are TRBV9 and TRBJ2-3; D uncertain. This CDR3 comprises 16 residues. Germline V gene data show CDR1 as SGDLS and CDR2 as YYNGEE. Trimming removed 4 bases at V and 2 bases at J, with 17 bases between. The CDR3 bases are TGTGCCAGCAGCCTCGACATCCACACACCCACAGATACGCAGTATTTT. Translation gives CASSLDIHTPTDTQYF.

The chain has TRBV14 and TRBJ1-2; D gene uncertain. This CDR3 region has 13 residues. V was pared by 2 bases and J by 5 bases, with 9 bases between. The germline V gene has CDR1 SGHDN and CDR2 FVKESK. CDR3: CASSQRTGYGYTF. As DNA, the CDR3 is TGTGCCAGCAGCCAAAGAACGGGATATGGCTACACCTTC. Based on the CDR3 plus reference TRBV14 and TRBJ1-2, the full variable domain is EAGVTQFPSHSVIEKGQTVTLRCDPISGHDNLYWYRRVMGKEIKFLLHFVKESKQDESGMPNNRFLAERTGGTYSTLKVQPAELEDSGVYFCASSQRTGYGYTFGSGTRLTVV.

This clone was detected once. The V gene is TRBV4-2, the J gene TRBJ2-5, with D possibly TRBD2 on 5 matching bases. Trimming took 4 bases from V and 2 from J, leaving 14 bases between them. Per the germline V gene, CDR1 is LGHNA and CDR2 is YNFKEQ. The CDR3 has 15 amino acids. The CDR3, as DNA: TGTGCCAGCAGCCCGACGGGAAACCAACAAGAGACCCAGTACTTC. It encodes CASSPTGNQQETQYF.

The chain has TRBV5-1 and TRBJ2-5; 10 nucleotides agree with TRBD1. Germline loops: CDR1 SGHRS, CDR2 YFSETQ. The CDR3 consists of 14 residues. Trimming removed 3 bases from V and 3 bases from J; junction bases left unmatched: 2. In DNA form, the CDR3 reads TGCGCCAGCAGCTGGGGGACAGGGGAAGAGACCCAGTACTTC. Encoded protein: CASSWGTGEETQYF.

The chain is built from TRBV27 and TRBJ2-7; the match to TRBD2 covers 11 bases. This CDR3 comprises 15 residues. V lost 0 bases, J lost 4 bases, and 2 bases stayed unmatched. The germline CDR1 and CDR2 sequences are MNHEY and SMNVEV (reference sequence). CDR3 bases: TGTGCCAGCAGTTTATCGACTAGCGGGGTTTACGAGCAGTACTTC. This sequence encodes CASSLSTSGVYEQYF.

The rearrangement uses TRBV5-8 and TRBJ1-6; D remains unclear. Trimming pared 7 bases from V and 10 bases from J, leaving 15 bases between. The CDR3 totals 13 residues. CDR1 is SGHTS and CDR2 is YDEGEE in the germline V gene. The CDR3 sequence: CASGPAQQSPLHF. The CDR3 DNA is TGTGCCAGCGGGCCAGCCCAACAGTCACCCCTCCACTTT. The variable domain in full, with the rest retrieved from reference TRBV5-8 and TRBJ1-6, is EAGVTQSPTHLIKTRGQQATLRCSPISGHTSVYWYQQALGLGLQFLLWYDEGEERNRGNFPPRFSGRQFPNYSSELNVNALELEDSALYLCASGPAQQSPLHFGNGTRLTVT.

The rearrangement joins TRBV19 to TRBJ2-2; maybe TRBD1 (5 bases). CDR1 is LNHDA and CDR2 is SQIVND in the germline V gene (reference sequence). The CDR3 has 14 residues. V was pared by 6 bases and J by 7 bases, with 15 bases between. The CDR3 loop is CASRTTAWDGELFF. For the CDR3, the DNA is TGTGCCAGTAGGACGACAGCTTGGGACGGGGAGCTGTTTTTT.

This chain joins TRBV5-4 and TRBJ2-7; 7 positions match TRBD1. Germline V lookup: CDR1 SGHNT, CDR2 YYREEE (reference sequence). This CDR3 contains 15 residues. V lost 4 bases, J lost 0 bases, and 7 bases stayed unmatched. CDR3 protein: CASSRGQPSSYEQYF. CDR3 DNA: TGTGCCAGCAGCAGGGGACAGCCGAGCTCCTACGAGCAGTACTTC.

The chain employs TRBV7-6 and TRBJ2-4; TRBD1 matches 7 bases. The CDR3 is 14 residues long. V lost 4 bases and J lost 6; bases outside the gene matches: 6. Germline V gene lookup returns CDR1 SGHVS and CDR2 FNYEAQ. The CDR3 DNA is TGTGCCAGCAGCTCACACGCAGGGGGAAACATTCAGTACTTC. Its translation is CASSSHAGGNIQYF.

The chain combines TRBV5-4 with TRBJ2-3; 10 bases fit TRBD1. Losses at the gene ends were 4 bases for V and 5 bases for J; bases not matched to a gene: 7. The CDR3 has 15 residues. Germline-derived CDR1 and CDR2 are SGHNT and YYREEE (reference sequence). This CDR3 is CASSRRTGGRDTQYF. Written as DNA, the CDR3 is TGTGCCAGCAGCCGACGGACAGGGGGAAGAGATACGCAGTATTTT.

This clone was counted a few times. The chain recombines TRBV2 with TRBJ1-5, with 10 bases lining up with TRBD1. V trimming: 6 bases; J trimming: 2 bases; junction bases outside the gene matches: 1. This CDR3 comprises 14 residues. In germline, CDR1 is SNHLY, CDR2 FYNNEI. CDR3 sequence reads: CASRGTGGNQPQHF. DNA of the CDR3: TGTGCCAGCAGGGGGACAGGGGGCAATCAGCCCCAGCATTTT.

This chain joins TRBV29-1 and TRBJ1-2; 9 bases map to TRBD1. V shed 4 bases, J shed 4 bases, and the junction held 7 bases outside the gene matches. This CDR3 comprises 14 residues. The germline CDR1 and CDR2 sequences are SQVTM and ANQGSEA. The CDR3 sequence: CSVGTGEILYGYTF. CDR3 in DNA: TGCAGCGTTGGGACAGGGGAGATTCTCTATGGCTACACCTTC.

The chain carries TRBV14 and TRBJ1-5; D not certain. The V end was cut by 4 bases, the J end by 6 bases, with 10 bases between. Germline assignment: CDR1 SGHDN and CDR2 FVKESK. This CDR3 is 13 amino acids long. The CDR3 DNA sequence: TGTGCCAGCAGCCTAACTGCGTCTCAGCCCCAGCATTTT. Translation gives CASSLTASQPQHF.

The gene calls are TRBV5-1 and TRBJ2-5; 12 nucleotides match TRBD1. Germline V lookup: CDR1 SGHRS, CDR2 YFSETQ. The CDR3 is 17 amino acids. The V segment lost 1 base and the J segment 5 bases; nucleotides outside the gene matches: 9. CDR3 DNA: TGCGCCAGCAGCTTGTCTCCGGGACAGGGGGCGGGCGAGACCCAGTACTTC. It yields the protein CASSLSPGQGAGETQYF.

This chain joins TRBV5-8 and TRBJ1-6; TRBD1 matches 7 bases. Per germline, CDR1 SGHTS and CDR2 YDEGEE. CDR3 length: 16 amino acids. The junction had 9 bases not matched to a gene; V was cut back by 2 bases and J by 7 bases. CDR3: CASSFSTGVRNSPLHF. The CDR3 region has the DNA TGTGCCAGCAGCTTCTCTACAGGGGTCCGGAATTCACCCCTCCACTTT.

There are a few counts of this clone. The rearrangement uses TRBV27 and TRBJ1-2, with TRBD1 matching over 8 bases. The V segment lost 1 base and the J segment 1 base; nucleotides outside the gene matches: 8. The germline V gene has CDR1 MNHEY and CDR2 SMNVEV (reference sequence). CDR3 length: 17 amino acids. CDR3 DNA: TGTGCCAGCAGTTTATTCGCGGACAGGGCGATTAACTATGGCTACACCTTC. Translated: CASSLFADRAINYGYTF.

The rearrangement joins TRBV28 to TRBJ2-2; D not resolved. The CDR3 loop spans 11 amino acids. V was pared by 7 bases and J by 5 bases, with 5 bases between. CDR1 and CDR2 (germline): MDHEN, SYDVKM. CDR3 sequence: CASTLTGELFF. The CDR3 DNA is TGTGCCAGCACCCTAACCGGGGAGCTGTTTTTT.

The genes are TRBV7-9 and TRBJ2-5; the match to TRBD2 covers 15 bases. Per germline, CDR1 SEHNR and CDR2 FQNEAQ (reference sequence). V shed 3 bases, J shed 3 bases, and the junction held 11 bases outside the gene matches. This CDR3 spans 19 amino acids. The CDR3 sequence: CASSFSAGGTSGGKETQYF. The CDR3 region has the DNA TGTGCCAGCAGCTTCTCCGCCGGAGGGACTAGCGGGGGGAAAGAGACCCAGTACTTC. Full variable domain (missing parts from reference TRBV7-9 and TRBJ2-5): DTGVSQNPRHKITKRGQNVTFRCDPISEHNRLYWYRQTLGQGPEFLTYFQNEAQLEKSRLLSDRFSAERPKGSFSTLEIQRTEQGDSAMYLCASSFSAGGTSGGKETQYFGPGTRLLVL.

This clone appeared a few times. The genes are TRBV5-1 and TRBJ1-5; no firm D call. The ends were cut back, 5 bases at V and 5 bases at J, with 11 bases in the middle. The CDR3 extends over 13 amino acids. Germline CDR1 is SGHRS and CDR2 is YFSETQ. DNA of the CDR3: TGCGCCAGCAGTCTACTACCGGATCAGCCCCAGCATTTT. This encodes CASSLLPDQPQHF.